This entry concerns a single T cell receptor beta chain. This clonotype is termed medium-sized (0.01 to 0.1%). The antigen it recognizes is unknown. It has no much larger one-base neighbor in the sample; base qualities were not kept. Around 510 ng RNA was reverse transcribed with SuperScript III using primers against the alpha and beta constant regions. Alpha and beta chain libraries were generated separately via chain-specific third strand synthesis with multiplexing indices. The protocol used a single primer pair to amplify all rearrangements within a chain, which avoided primer bias, and attached molecular barcodes to each cDNA molecule. Purified cDNA was joined by T4 RNA Ligase 1 to a 5' RACE adapter carrying a random hexamer and the SP2 sequencing primer site. Second strand synthesis was primed from the SP2 site with Phusion polymerase, using slow temperature ramps to favor optimal annealing. Joined together, two random hexamer sequences that had both been added before amplification formed the 12-nucleotide barcode of each molecule. A brief initial PCR introduced P5 and P7 adapter elements together with a second index, and a roughly 25-cycle amplification PCR using P5s and P7 primers was subsequently performed. In total the libraries went through roughly 27 PCR cycles, after which the libraries were quantified on a Qubit, sized on a Bioanalyzer, and diluted to around 3.9 nM. Sequencing of the normalized libraries was done on an Illumina MiSeq using 2 x 250 paired-end kits. Into around 9.5 ul Tris-Cl, the reverse transcription reactions were eluted following cleanup on MinElute columns. Adapter ligations ran for 23 hours at 16 degrees C and were afterwards cleaned with AMPure XP beads at a 1:1 ratio. Per the original workflow: A modified Decombinator that output V, J, insert and barcode information was used to process the demultiplexed FASTQ files. Sequences that shared a barcode but differed from the dominant sequence were discarded as errors, and original cDNA molecules were estimated by counting barcodes clustered at Levenshtein distance 3. For downstream analyses, the R packages ineq, vegan, igraph and RCytoscape were used, along with IMGT nomenclature and CDR3 definitions. V gene usage was computed over distinct sequences, each TCR counted once to avoid skew from clonal expansion. Whenever two unique CDR3 amino acid sequences within a donor differed by a single Levenshtein edit, similarity networks linked them. Published HIV-specific CDR3s (around 90 alpha, several hundred beta) and CMV-specific CDR3s (13 alpha, a few hundred beta) were compiled and searched for in the repertoires. Lower sequence numbers were not the cause of the decreased diversity in patients, as random subsampling to size-matched repertoires showed. The public reads were run again by TCRdb, first through fastp at Q25 and then through MiXCR, and only productive beta chains were kept. A single entry per CDR3 protein holds the most common genes and DNA from its merged rows. These V and J calls are TCRdb output, not the study's own analysis. This sample comprises about 5,500 distinct CDR3 sequences, about 8.7% of them detected only once. Less than 20% of the sample is taken by the ten largest.

The source of the sample is a study of HIV-infected patients and healthy controls (dated by TCRdb to the mid-2010s). Concerning the study at large: Although they stayed below normal ranges, CD4 counts in most of the 16 patients rose modestly but significantly after three months of therapy. No consistent shift in CD8 counts was seen during early therapy, whereas a slight rise was seen in the CD4:CD8 ratio. Viral load fell below detection in 11 of 16 patients by the second bleed and in all patients following a further year of therapy. Overall T-cell lymphocytopenia was not observed in the patients, and no significant difference from controls was found in total CDR3 counts per chain. The question the study tested was whether immune perturbation and reconstitution could be captured by deep TCR repertoire sequencing of small blood samples from HIV patients. Broad study findings and their caveats: Slight age and sex profile differences between the study cohorts did not explain the observed diversity differences. During therapy, HIV-associated CDR3s significantly decreased in frequency, while CMV-associated CDR3s did not change significantly, though most became more frequent. Alpha-beta chain pairing was not determined in the samples. The apparent post-therapy recovery of the Gini index in HIV-infected patients was not reproduced in size-matched repertoire data. Healthy control repertoires showed roughly threefold more distinct CDR3s and higher Shannon diversity than untreated HIV+ repertoires. Comparisons were complicated by unequal numbers of distinct sequences between patients and controls, and rare events from HIV-infected data were overweighted by size-matching. HLA typing of donors was not performed in the study. Significantly higher mean Gini indices were seen in HIV-infected repertoires than in controls, possibly reflecting oligoclonality. Alpha-chain CDR3s from MAIT cells occurred at high frequency in healthy controls but were severely depleted in HIV+ repertoires. Sequencing depth was restricted by the use of whole blood, which also prevented the dynamics of distinct T-cell subpopulations from being separated. Only sixteen HIV-infected individuals were processed, which the authors considered a major limit on how widely the findings apply. Healthy controls shared more CDR3s between individuals than HIV+ patients, by Jaccard index and by count of highly shared sequences. Mean usage differed significantly between HIV-infected patients and controls for eight alpha and eight beta V genes.

The CDR3 runs 16 amino acids, cysteine and phenylalanine included. This entry keeps only the CDR3 DNA: 48 bases, framed from base 1. V loses 3 bases of germline sequence and J loses 0 bases, and the interval between the two ends is 13 bases. For CDR1 and CDR2, the germline V gene lists MNHNS and SASEGT. Whole blood was used without fractionating the cells, so the repertoire represented all peripheral T cells without sorting. For RNA extraction, an approximately 2.6 ml sample of peripheral blood was drawn into Tempus tubes. The study enrolled HIV-infected adults who had not yet received antiretroviral therapy and were about to begin treatment, and it processed the first sixteen eligible patients. Enrollment excluded patients who had febrile or AIDS-related illness, tumors, hepatitis B or C coinfection, immunomodulatory therapy, recent vaccination or treatment interruptions. The TURBO-DNase kit was used to remove leftover genomic DNA, and GLOBINclear was used to deplete globin mRNA. Just before antiretroviral therapy was started, pretreatment blood was collected from HIV-infected patients.

The TCR sequence derives from an adult with HIV infection. The V and J segments used are TRBV6-1 and TRBJ2-3, with a weak D call of TRBD1 (6 bases match). Sequenced material: blood, taken before antiretroviral therapy. The bases read TGTGCCAGCAGTGAGGGGACATCGACTAGCACAGATACGCAGTATTTT. This encodes CASSEGTSTSTDTQYF.